This TCR beta chain was sequenced in a study of T cell repertoires in cytomegalovirus infection. Whole-study context: Recently identified HLA-C-restricted and well-studied HLA-B-restricted CMV epitopes were used. Indicated by public TCR beta signatures were CMV infection and matching HLA type. General study points: Summed frequency of public TCR beta families distinguished CMV carriers with the relevant HLA.

TCRdb analysed the reads with MiXCR anew, one entry per CDR3 protein. This sample carries some 800,000 distinct CDR3 sequences, roughly 33% of them seen once, and the ten largest clones take 9.5% to 15%. A note on this clonotype: Its matching antigen is unknown.

CDR1 is LGHNA and CDR2 is YSLEER in the germline V gene. Trimming shortened V by 0 bases and J by 4 bases, and 15 bases separated the two germline ends. This CDR3 has 17 amino acids. The receptor's source is a human donor in good health (CMV status not recorded). Some clones in this sample may be carry-over from other donors' samples. The sample here was cultured CD8+ T cells from PBMCs, taken from culture after CMV antigen stimulation. The rearrangement uses TRBV4-3 and TRBJ2-2, with D tentatively TRBD1 (6 bases). The CDR3 DNA follows: TGCGCCAGCAGCCAAGAGGTAACAGGGCTGGGCACCGGGGAGCTGTTTTTT. This sequence encodes CASSQEVTGLGTGELFF.